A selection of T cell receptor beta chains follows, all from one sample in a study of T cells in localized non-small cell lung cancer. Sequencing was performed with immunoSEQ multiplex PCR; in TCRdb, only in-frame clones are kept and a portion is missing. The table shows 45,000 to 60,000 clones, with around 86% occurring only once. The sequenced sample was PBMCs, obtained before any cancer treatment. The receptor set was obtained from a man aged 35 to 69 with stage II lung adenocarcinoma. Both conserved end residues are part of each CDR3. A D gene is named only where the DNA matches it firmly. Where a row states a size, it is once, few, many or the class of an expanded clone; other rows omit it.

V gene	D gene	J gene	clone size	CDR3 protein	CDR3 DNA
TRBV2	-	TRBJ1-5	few	CASSEQHNQPQHF	TGTGCCAGCAGTGAACAGCACAATCAGCCCCAGCATTTT
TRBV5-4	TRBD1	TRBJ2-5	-	CASSLFRTGSETQYF	TGTGCCAGCAGCTTGTTTAGGACAGGGTCAGAGACCCAGTACTTC
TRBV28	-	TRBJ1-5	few	CASKRSNQPQHF	TGTGCCAGCAAGAGGAGCAATCAGCCCCAGCATTTT
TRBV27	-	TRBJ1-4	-	CASSLGGSGIEKLFF	TGTGCCAGCAGTTTAGGGGGATCGGGGATTGAAAAACTGTTTTTT
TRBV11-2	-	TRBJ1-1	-	CASSLGGGRRRNTEAFF	TGTGCCAGCAGCTTAGGGGGGGGCAGGCGAAGGAACACTGAAGCTTTCTTT
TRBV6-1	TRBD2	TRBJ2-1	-	CASSDLFARGGLKNEQFF	TGTGCCAGCAGTGATCTTTTTGCGCGGGGGGGCCTAAAGAATGAGCAGTTCTTC
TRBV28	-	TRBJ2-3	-	CASSSYLGGPGADTQYF	TGTGCCAGCAGTTCCTATCTGGGGGGGCCAGGGGCAGATACGCAGTATTTT
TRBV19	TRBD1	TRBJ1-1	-	CASSSAGGLDTEAFF	TGTGCCAGTAGTTCGGCAGGGGGTTTGGACACTGAAGCTTTCTTT
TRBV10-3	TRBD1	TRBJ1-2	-	CAITWDREAGYTF	TGTGCCATCACCTGGGACAGGGAGGCCGGCTACACCTTC
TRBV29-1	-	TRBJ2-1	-	CSVVDWVMEVWSDEQFF	TGCAGCGTTGTAGATTGGGTCATGGAAGTTTGGTCGGATGAGCAGTTCTTC
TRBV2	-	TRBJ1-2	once	CASSGAGPRGSGYTF	TGTGCCAGCAGTGGGGCCGGGCCTAGAGGAAGTGGCTACACCTTC
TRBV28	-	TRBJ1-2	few	CASSLYRSRGYTF	TGTGCCAGCAGTTTATACCGGAGTCGGGGCTACACCTTC
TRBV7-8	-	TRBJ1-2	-	CASSLAFGGTGGYTF	TGTGCCAGCAGCTTAGCGTTTGGAGGGACCGGCGGCTACACCTTC
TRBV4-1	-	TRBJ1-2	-	CASSQDEGWGYGYTF	TGCGCCAGCAGCCAAGATGAGGGCTGGGGCTATGGCTACACCTTC
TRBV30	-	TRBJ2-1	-	CALTLSFTGRGYNEQFF	TGTGCCTTAACCCTTTCCTTTACAGGGCGAGGGTACAATGAGCAGTTCTTC
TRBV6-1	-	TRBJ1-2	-	CASTSGGYGYTF	TGTGCCAGCACTTCGGGAGGGTATGGCTACACCTTC
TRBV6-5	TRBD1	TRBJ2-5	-	CASRPRGETQYF	TGTGCCAGCAGGCCCAGGGGGGAGACCCAGTACTTC
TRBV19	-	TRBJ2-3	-	CATRRGPTDTQYF	TGTGCCACTAGGAGGGGGCCCACAGATACGCAGTATTTT
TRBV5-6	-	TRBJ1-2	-	CASSPQVFYGYTF	TGTGCCAGCAGCCCACAGGTGTTCTATGGCTACACCTTC
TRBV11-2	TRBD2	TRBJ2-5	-	CASRSGVGGGYQETQYF	TGTGCCAGCAGGTCCGGGGTGGGCGGGGGGTACCAAGAGACCCAGTACTTC
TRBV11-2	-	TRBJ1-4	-	CASRRQTGLNEKLFF	TGTGCCAGCCGCCGCCAGACAGGCCTCAATGAAAAACTGTTTTTT
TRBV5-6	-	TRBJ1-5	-	CASSWGYSNQPQHF	TGTGCCAGCAGCTGGGGTTATAGCAATCAGCCCCAACATTTT
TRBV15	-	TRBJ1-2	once	CATSRDRVALYGYTF	TGTGCCACCAGCAGAGATAGAGTAGCCCTCTATGGCTACACCTTC
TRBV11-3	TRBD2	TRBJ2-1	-	CASSPSGATYNEQFF	TGTGCCAGCAGCCCTAGCGGCGCAACCTACAATGAGCAGTTCTTC
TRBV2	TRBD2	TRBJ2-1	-	CASSGKSGGAYNEQFF	TGTGCCAGCAGTGGGAAAAGCGGGGGTGCCTACAATGAGCAGTTCTTC
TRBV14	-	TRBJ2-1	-	CASSRRGLSYNEQFF	TGTGCCAGCAGCCGGCGGGGGCTATCCTACAATGAGCAGTTCTTC
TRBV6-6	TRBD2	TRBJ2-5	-	CASSSIAGGGETQYF	TGTGCCAGCAGCTCCATAGCGGGGGGAGGGGAGACCCAGTACTTC
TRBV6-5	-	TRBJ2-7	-	CASSYSRGYEQYF	TGTGCCAGCAGTTACTCGAGGGGTTACGAGCAGTACTTC
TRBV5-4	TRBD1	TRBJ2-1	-	CASSFETGGSFF	TGTGCCAGCAGCTTTGAGACAGGGGGTTCGTTCTTC
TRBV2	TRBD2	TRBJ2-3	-	CASRASGGSTDTQYF	TGTGCCAGCAGGGCTAGCGGGGGAAGCACAGATACGCAGTATTTT
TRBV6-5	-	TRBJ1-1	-	CASRRGGGENTEAFF	TGTGCCAGCAGAAGGGGCGGAGGCGAGAACACTGAAGCTTTCTTT
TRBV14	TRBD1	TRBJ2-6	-	CASSLRTGWGSGANVLTF	TGTGCCAGCAGCCTACGGACAGGATGGGGCTCTGGGGCCAACGTCCTGACTTTC
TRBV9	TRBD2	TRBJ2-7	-	CASSVPSGGPREQYF	TGTGCCAGCAGCGTCCCTAGCGGGGGCCCACGCGAGCAGTACTTC
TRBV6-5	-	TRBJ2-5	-	CASSYSALNQETQYF	TGTGCCAGCAGTTACTCGGCGCTCAACCAAGAGACCCAGTACTTC
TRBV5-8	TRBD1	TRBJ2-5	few	CASSYHRGERGETQYF	TGTGCCAGCAGCTACCACAGGGGGGAGAGAGGAGAGACCCAGTACTTC
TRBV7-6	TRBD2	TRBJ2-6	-	CASSPRGGAGANVLTF	TGTGCCAGCAGTCCCCGGGGGGGGGCTGGGGCCAACGTCCTGACTTTC
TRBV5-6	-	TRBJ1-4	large	CASSFGHAATNEKLFF	TGTGCCAGCAGCTTCGGACACGCCGCAACTAATGAAAAACTGTTTTTT
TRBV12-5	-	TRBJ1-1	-	CASGFTGRMNTEAFF	TGTGCTAGTGGCTTTACGGGACGGATGAACACTGAAGCTTTCTTT
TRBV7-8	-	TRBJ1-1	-	CASSLQGRDTEAFF	TGTGCCAGCAGTCTACAGGGAAGGGACACTGAAGCTTTCTTT
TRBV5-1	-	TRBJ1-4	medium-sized	CASSLGTGLLEKLFF	TGCGCCAGCAGCTTGGGAACAGGCCTATTGGAAAAACTGTTTTTT
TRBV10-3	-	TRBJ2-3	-	CAVTDTDTQYF	TGTGCCGTCACAGACACAGATACGCAGTATTTT
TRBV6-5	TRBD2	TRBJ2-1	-	CASSPSSGGYNEQFF	TGTGCCAGCAGTCCCTCTAGCGGGGGCTACAATGAGCAGTTCTTC
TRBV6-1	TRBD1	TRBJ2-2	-	CASPGRDRSRGELFF	TGTGCCAGCCCGGGCCGGGACAGAAGTCGCGGGGAGCTGTTTTTT
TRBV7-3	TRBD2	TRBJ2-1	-	CASSLAGGYNEQFF	TGTGCCAGCAGCTTAGCGGGGGGCTACAATGAGCAGTTCTTC
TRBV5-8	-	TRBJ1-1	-	CASSLAKNTEAFF	TGTGCCAGCAGCTTGGCCAAGAACACTGAAGCTTTCTTT
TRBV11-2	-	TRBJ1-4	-	CASSLFVGEKLFF	TGTGCCAGCAGCCTGTTCGTAGGGGAAAAACTGTTTTTT
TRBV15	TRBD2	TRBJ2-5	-	CATSRDRDGGGGETQYF	TGTGCCACCAGCAGAGATAGGGATGGCGGGGGGGGAGAGACCCAGTACTTC
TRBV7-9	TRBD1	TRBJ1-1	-	CASSSGQGFNTEAFF	TGTGCCAGCAGTTCGGGACAGGGCTTTAACACTGAAGCTTTCTTT
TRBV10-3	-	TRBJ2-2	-	CAISESRNLHDGPNTGELFF	TGTGCCATCAGTGAGTCAAGAAATCTTCACGACGGTCCGAACACCGGGGAGCTGTTTTTT
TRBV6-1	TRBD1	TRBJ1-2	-	CASRAGTGDGYTF	TGTGCCAGCCGCGCCGGAACAGGGGATGGCTACACCTTC
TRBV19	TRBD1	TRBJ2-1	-	CASSMLSGTGANNEQFF	TGTGCCAGTAGTATGCTCTCCGGGACAGGGGCTAACAATGAGCAGTTCTTC
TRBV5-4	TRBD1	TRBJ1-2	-	CASSLVQGYGYTF	TGTGCCAGCAGCTTGGTACAGGGGTATGGCTACACCTTC
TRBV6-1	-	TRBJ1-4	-	CASSPPGWGNEKLFF	TGTGCCAGCAGTCCCCCGGGGTGGGGGAATGAAAAACTGTTTTTT
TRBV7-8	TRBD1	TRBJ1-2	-	CASSLAQLWDRAGGYTF	TGTGCCAGCAGCTTAGCCCAACTCTGGGACAGGGCCGGAGGCTACACCTTC
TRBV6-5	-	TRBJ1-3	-	CASRRRTGPGNTIYF	TGTGCCAGCAGACGCCGAACAGGGCCTGGAAACACCATATATTTT